The source of this T cell receptor beta chain is a study of cytomegalovirus exposure and HLA in healthy donors. Primers included in the PCR were 60 Vbeta and 13 Jbeta primers. Measured with immunoSEQ multiplex PCR; TCRdb has only the in-frame clones, and not every one. The table includes about 61,000 clones, roughly nine tenths detected once. With 0 bases removed from V and 2 bases from J, the gap between germline ends came to 5 bases. The CDR3 covers 13 residues. Germline CDR1 reads SGHRS; CDR2 reads YFSETQ. The source material was PBMCs. The receptor's source is a man aged 30 to 39 in good health and CMV-seropositive. This chain connects TRBV5-1 to TRBJ1-2; D gene uncertain. The CDR3 DNA follows: TGCGCCAGCAGCTTGGAACAGAACTATGGCTACACCTTC. This encodes CASSLEQNYGYTF.